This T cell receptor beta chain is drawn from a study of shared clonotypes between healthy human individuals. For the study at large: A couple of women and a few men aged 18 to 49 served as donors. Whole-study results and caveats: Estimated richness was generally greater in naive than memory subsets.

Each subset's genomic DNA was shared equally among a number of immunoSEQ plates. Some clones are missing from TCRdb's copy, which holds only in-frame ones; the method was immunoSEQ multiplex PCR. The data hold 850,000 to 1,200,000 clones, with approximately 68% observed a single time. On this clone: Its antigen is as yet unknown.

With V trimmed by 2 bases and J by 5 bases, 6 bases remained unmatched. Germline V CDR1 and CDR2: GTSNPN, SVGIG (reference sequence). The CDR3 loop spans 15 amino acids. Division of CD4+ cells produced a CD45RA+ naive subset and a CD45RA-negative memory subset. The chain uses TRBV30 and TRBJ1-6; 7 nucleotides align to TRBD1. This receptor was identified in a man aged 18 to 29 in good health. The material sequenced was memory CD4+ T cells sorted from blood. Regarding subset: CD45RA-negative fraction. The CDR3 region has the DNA TGTGCCTGGAGTTCCGGACAGGTAGATAATTCACCCCTCCACTTT. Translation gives CAWSSGQVDNSPLHF.